This T cell receptor beta chain was identified in a study of blood T cells in healthy people across ages. The authors drew around 9.3 milliliters of peripheral blood from each donor. A sample-barcoded 5' primer and a J-beta primer mix were used in a second PCR of roughly 7 to 11 cycles. Using its own MiXCR run on the 5' RACE reads, TCRdb lists one record per CDR3 protein. The table records 450,000 to 700,000 distinct CDR3 sequences, approximately 27% of them present only once. This clonotype came up a few times. Its antigen is not identified. Findings and limits, study-wide: Long-lived donors carried more naive CD4+ cells and greater diversity than aged donors.

Germline V CDR1 and CDR2: MNHEY, SMNVEV (reference sequence). With V trimmed by 6 bases and J by 5 bases, 7 bases remained unmatched. The CDR3 consists of 15 residues. The chain links TRBV27 to TRBJ2-3, with 11 bases that match TRBD1. Specimen: blood. This TCR derives from a woman in her 70s in good health. Here the CDR3 reads CASRGQGGAIDTQYF. In DNA, the CDR3 is TGTGCCAGCAGGGGACAGGGGGGGGCGATAGATACGCAGTATTTT.